This TCR beta chain was captured by sequencing in a study of T cells after yellow fever vaccination (dated by TCRdb to about 2019). Concerning the study at large: Libraries from fractions with low cell numbers were prepared with the SMART-Seq v4 Ultra Low Input RNA kit. Blood was drawn at multiple timepoints before and after primary and secondary immunization, with bulk PBMC replicates and cell subsets isolated. Two healthy male donors, one aged 18 to 30 and one aged 30 to 40 years, were included in the cohort. To follow T-cell clones before and after both primary and booster YFV17D yellow fever vaccination, bulk TCR alpha and beta repertoires underwent longitudinal sequencing.

Explained via the paper, the treatment or condition label denotes: live attenuated yellow fever vaccine strain. Two biological replicates of bulk PBMCs were collected at each blood-draw timepoint. PBMCs were isolated from peripheral blood using a standard Ficoll-Paque protocol. RNA was extracted with TriZol from bulk PBMCs, CD4 and CD8 fractions, and dextramer-positive and dextramer-negative fractions. Trimming leaves V shorter by 7 bases and J shorter by 0 bases, with the junction holding 5 bases beyond the gene matches. The CDR1 and CDR2 encoded by the germline V gene are SQVTM and ANQGSEA. Counted from cysteine to phenylalanine, this CDR3 has 14 amino acids. Only CDR3 DNA is held: 42 bases, read in frame from base 1. Overall study outcomes, separate from this receptor: Because abundant contaminating clonotypes from the bulk population could be contained in FACS-sorted repertoires, computational filtering was required. Most clones expanded after primary vaccination (almost 97% of CD4 and roughly 90% of CD8) were re-detected after the booster, suggesting that broad memory maintenance occurred. Because the study included only a couple of donors, the extent to which the findings can be generalized is limited. A small fraction of clonotypes appeared in both the CD4 and CD8 compartments, likely as a result of convergent recombination. Compared with the primary T-cell response, the secondary T-cell response was faster but weaker, reaching its peak on day 5 rather than on day 15.

Synthesis of TCR cDNA relied on 5'RACE template switching, a step that introduced a universal primer site along with unique molecular identifiers. cDNA synthesis was primed from both the TCR alpha and TCR beta constant segments. Library amplification used two PCR steps, and the second PCR step added sample barcodes and sequencing adapters. Sequencing of the libraries was done on either Illumina HiSeq 2500 (2x100 bp) or NovaSeq (2x150 bp). The source study handled its data this way. Demultiplexing of reads and collapsing into UMI consensus sequences were performed with MIGEC, and V(D)J alignment was carried out with MiXCR. Vaccine-responding clonotypes were defined with edgeR using replicate PBMC samples, requiring FDR below 0.01 and a log2 fold change above 5 up to day 15. Each bulk clonotype was labeled CD4 or CD8 based on which sequenced repertoire, CD4 or CD8, contained the clonotype at higher abundance. The public reads were reprocessed in TCRdb via fastp at Q25 and MiXCR, keeping in-frame beta chains. Merged by CDR3 protein, the rows form single entries marked with the most common genes and DNA. TCRdb's processing, not the authors', yielded these V and J calls. This sample has roughly 520,000 distinct CDR3 sequences in its table, and roughly 22% of those were observed once. The top ten clones comprise less than 20% of the sample.

This clonotype was seen more than once but under ten times. The specificity of this receptor is unknown. No much larger clone is present one base from it, and per-base qualities are unavailable. The TCR was taken from a man between 18 and 29 years old who received the YFV17D yellow fever vaccine. Source: PBMCs, taken approximately 22 days after the first yellow fever vaccination. The rearrangement combines TRBV29-1 with TRBJ2-2; TRBD2 lines up with 7 middle nucleotides. Read as DNA, the sequence is TGCAGCGCAGGACGGGGGGCGAACACCGGGGAGCTGTTTTTT. It translates to CSAGRGANTGELFF.